This T cell receptor (beta chain) was obtained from a study of identical twins. Whole-study results and caveats: These conclusions were based on statistical analysis (cross-sectional, not following the same donors). Out-of-frame alpha sequences common to twins exhibited a surplus of low generation probability.

Unique molecular identifiers were present on the cDNA, which also gained a universal primer site by template switching. Using its own MiXCR run on the 5' RACE reads, TCRdb lists one record per CDR3 protein. The sample carries 350,000 to 400,000 distinct CDR3 sequences, 8.5% to 10% recorded once. This clonotype has a count of ten or more. What it recognizes is unknown. The CDR3 consists of 16 residues. Trimming removed 7 bases from V and 3 bases from J, with 20 bases in between. In germline, CDR1 is MNHNS, CDR2 SASEGT. The J gene is TRBJ2-3, the V gene TRBV6-1; D perhaps matches TRBD1 (6 bases). The specimen sequenced was naive T cells sorted from blood. The receptor was derived from a woman aged 45-65 years in good health. CDR3 residues: CASTLGDRMLTDTQYF. In DNA, the CDR3 is TGTGCCAGCACCCTAGGAGACAGGATGTTGACAGATACGCAGTATTTT.